Sequencing of this T cell receptor (beta chain) was carried out in a study of control samples from healthy donors and cancer patients. Measured with immunoSEQ multiplex PCR; TCRdb has only the in-frame clones, and not every one. The sample holds 150,000 to 200,000 clones, more than 90% seen once. This clone was seen just once. The V end was cut by 2 bases, the J end by 6 bases, with 22 bases between. The CDR3 totals 17 residues. CDR1 is SGHAT, CDR2 FQNNGV, per germline. This clonotype was obtained from a man aged 25-45 years in good health. The sample was blood. The J gene is TRBJ2-5, the V gene TRBV11-2; D possibly corresponds to TRBD1 (5 bases). The CDR3 protein is CASSLFFRDSAGKTQYF. The CDR3 bases are TGTGCCAGCAGCTTATTCTTTCGTGACAGCGCAGGAAAGACCCAGTACTTC.